Following are 6 T cell receptor beta chains from one sample sequenced in a study of T cells expressing NK-cell markers. TCRdb derives one entry per CDR3 protein from the 5' RACE reads, leaving out DNA. The table lists about 390,000 distinct CDR3 sequences, with about 11% in the top ten. The sample consisted of blood T cells: a sorted CD56 or NKG2C T cell subset, CD4+ or CD8+ T cells, or bulk PBMC T cells (not recorded which). The receptors derive from a woman aged 45-60 years in good health.

The chain employs TRBV29-1 and TRBJ2-7; the D call of TRBD1 rests on TCRdb alone, since no DNA is present to check it. The CDR3 runs to 15 residues. CDR1 and CDR2 (germline): SQVTM, ANQGSEA. The CDR3 region is CSVIYKHRVHYEQYF.

The J gene is TRBJ2-6, the V gene TRBV15. Germline CDR1 LNHNV, CDR2 YYDKDF (reference sequence). The CDR3 contains 16 residues. The chain's CDR3 is CATSNIRPSGANVLTF.

This chain links TRBV6-1 with TRBJ1-5; the D call of TRBD1 rests on TCRdb alone, since no DNA is present to check it. Germline values: CDR1 MNHNS, CDR2 SASEGT. CDR3 length: 14 residues. The CDR3 sequence: CASHHGQDLKPQHF.

V usage is TRBV5-1 and J usage is TRBJ1-5; there is no DNA to check the TCRdb D call of TRBD1. This CDR3 is 15 amino acids long. Germline assignment: CDR1 SGHRS and CDR2 YFSETQ. CDR3 sequence reads: CASSLDGTGNQPKHF.

The genes are TRBV5-1 and TRBJ2-3; as DNA is missing, the TRBD2 call by TCRdb cannot be tested. The germline CDR1 and CDR2 sequences are SGHRS and YFSETQ. CDR3 length equals 15 residues. The CDR3 is CASRVTSVSTDTQYF.

The chain has TRBV5-1 and TRBJ2-2. The CDR3 covers 15 residues. The V gene's germline CDR1 is SGHRS and CDR2 YFSETQ. CDR3 residues: CASSFVSQDTGELFF.